The 21 T cell receptor beta chains below were found in one sample sequenced in a study of T cell responses to AZD1222 COVID-19 vaccine. Measured with immunoSEQ multiplex PCR; TCRdb has only the in-frame clones, and not every one. The repertoire holds some 180,000 clones, almost 90% seen once, with approximately 0.49% in the top ten. The source was peripheral blood, collected on day 0 of AZD1222 vaccination. Receptors were obtained from an adult in good health.

This chain links TRBV24-1 with TRBJ2-1, with D maybe TRBD1 (5 bases). The V end lost 2 bases, the J end lost 10 bases, and 8 bases lay between the germline ends. The CDR3 is 12 residues long. Germline V gene sequence: CDR1 KGHDR, CDR2 SFDVKD. The CDR3, as DNA: TGTGCCACCAGTGATTCCGACAGAGAGCAGTTCTTC. It encodes CATSDSDREQFF.

This sequence joins TRBV18 and TRBJ2-7; D is uncertain. The CDR3 is 15 amino acids. With 1 base removed from V and 0 bases from J, the gap between germline ends came to 10 bases. Germline V gene sequence: CDR1 KGHSH, CDR2 LQKENI. The CDR3: CASSPQSRSSYEQYF. The CDR3 DNA reads TGTGCCAGCTCACCACAGAGTAGGAGCTCCTACGAGCAGTACTTC.

The CDR3 loop is CASSQDTRNYEQYF. The DNA of the CDR3 is TGTGCCAGCAGCCAAGATACCAGGAATTACGAGCAGTACTTC. This chain connects TRBV4-2 to TRBJ2-7; no reliable D call. The CDR3 length is 14 residues. Trimming pared 0 bases from V and 4 bases from J, leaving 10 bases between. The germline CDR1 and CDR2 sequences are LGHNA and YNFKEQ.

The chain employs TRBV7-2 and TRBJ1-5; 10 nucleotides line up with TRBD1. V lost 5 bases to trimming and J lost 6 bases; unmatched junction nucleotides: 13. Germline values: CDR1 SGHTA, CDR2 FQGNSA. The CDR3 extends over 17 amino acids. The CDR3 DNA reads as TGTGCCAGCAGCCCCGCGGGGCGGACAGGGGGAATTCAGCCCCAGCATTTT. Its translation: CASSPAGRTGGIQPQHF.

This sequence joins TRBV2 and TRBJ1-5, with no clear D. The CDR3 spans 16 residues. The V and J ends lost 10 bases and 4 bases respectively, with 23 bases between them. From germline, CDR1 is SNHLY and CDR2 FYNNEI. The CDR3 loop is CATPGGWEVLNQPQHF. CDR3 bases: TGTGCCACCCCGGGTGGTTGGGAGGTCCTGAATCAGCCCCAGCATTTT.

The rearrangement joins TRBV2 to TRBJ1-6; no definite D call. CDR3 length equals 14 residues. Between the trimmed V and J ends, which lost 8 bases and 7 bases, there was a span of 15 bases. CDR1 and CDR2 (germline): SNHLY, FYNNEI. The CDR3 sequence is CASRPDLLNSPLHF. In DNA form, the CDR3 reads TGTGCCAGCCGGCCGGACCTACTCAATTCACCCCTCCACTTT.

The V call is TRBV10-3, the J call TRBJ2-2; no clear D gene. The CDR3 spans 13 residues. V dropped 8 bases and J dropped 4 bases, with 11 bases sitting between them. The germline CDR1 and CDR2 sequences are ENHRY and SYGVKD. The CDR3 region is CAIELGSTGELFF. CDR3 bases: TGTGCCATCGAGTTGGGTAGCACCGGGGAGCTGTTTTTT.

This clone came up a few times. V gene TRBV5-1 combines with J gene TRBJ2-5; TRBD1 aligns across 7 bases. The trim removed 4 bases at V and 3 bases at J, leaving 6 bases unmatched. The CDR3 runs 14 residues. Per the germline V gene, CDR1 is SGHRS and CDR2 is YFSETQ. CDR3 nucleotide sequence: TGCGCCAGCAGCCTCGGGACAGCGGAAGAGACCCAGTACTTC. As protein: CASSLGTAEETQYF.

This clone appeared a few times. The J gene is TRBJ2-1, the V gene TRBV28; maybe TRBD1 (5 bases). CDR1 is MDHEN and CDR2 is SYDVKM in the germline V gene. Trimming pared 3 bases from V and 2 bases from J, leaving 8 bases between. The length of the CDR3 is 14 residues. The CDR3 region is CASSLQGTYNEQFF. The CDR3 nucleotides are TGTGCCAGCAGTTTGCAGGGCACCTACAATGAGCAGTTCTTC. Complete variable domain (other parts from reference TRBV28 and TRBJ2-1): DVKVTQSSRYLVKRTGEKVFLECVQDMDHENMFWYRQDPGLGLRLIYFSYDVKMKEKGDIPEGYSVSREKKERFSLILESASTNQTSMYLCASSLQGTYNEQFFGPGTRLTVL.

This clone was seen just once. The chain uses TRBV10-3 and TRBJ1-4; TRBD1 might be the D (5 bases). Trimming stripped 6 bases from V and 2 bases from J, with 7 bases between. CDR3 size: 13 residues. In germline, CDR1 is ENHRY, CDR2 SYGVKD. The CDR3 DNA reads as TGTGCCATCAGGTCAGGGACTAATGAAAAACTGTTTTTT. Its protein product is CAIRSGTNEKLFF.

The V call is TRBV30, the J call TRBJ1-2, with D maybe TRBD1 (5 bases). The germline V and J ends were trimmed by 0 bases and 3 bases, with 17 bases remaining between them. The CDR3 spans 16 residues. Germline V gene sequence: CDR1 GTSNPN, CDR2 SVGIG (reference sequence). CDR3 region: CAWSVRAGSPYYGYTF. CDR3 coding DNA: TGTGCCTGGAGTGTACGGGCAGGGAGTCCTTACTATGGCTACACCTTC.

This clone turned up a few times. The chain recombines TRBV9 with TRBJ1-3, with D hard to call. V lost 0 bases, J lost 2 bases, and 6 bases lay in between. Germline V gene data show CDR1 as SGDLS and CDR2 as YYNGEE. CDR3 length equals 14 residues. The CDR3 loop is CASSVGDTGNTIYF. The CDR3 DNA follows: TGTGCCAGCAGCGTAGGAGATACTGGAAACACCATATATTTT. Complete variable domain (other parts from reference TRBV9 and TRBJ1-3): DSGVTQTPKHLITATGQRVTLRCSPRSGDLSVYWYQQSLDQGLQFLIQYYNGEERAKGNILERFSAQQFPDLHSELNLSSLELGDSALYFCASSVGDTGNTIYFGEGSWLTVV.

The chain has TRBV19 and TRBJ2-1; 12 bases line up with TRBD2. The CDR3 extends over 15 amino acids. Germline CDR1 LNHDA, CDR2 SQIVND (reference sequence). The ends lost 6 bases at V and 2 bases at J; junction bases unmatched: 2. DNA for the CDR3: TGTGCCAGTAGCCGACTAGCGGGGGCCTACAATGAGCAGTTCTTC. Encoded protein: CASSRLAGAYNEQFF. The full variable domain, with the rest looked up from reference TRBV19 and TRBJ2-1, is DGGITQSPKYLFRKEGQNVTLSCEQNLNHDAMYWYRQDPGQGLRLIYYSQIVNDFQKGDIAEGYSVSREKKESFPLTVTSAQKNPTAFYLCASSRLAGAYNEQFFGPGTRLTVL.

The chain combines TRBV30 with TRBJ1-6; D is ambiguous. V was clipped by 1 base and J by 3 bases, with 4 bases between them. This CDR3 region has 13 residues. Germline loops: CDR1 GTSNPN, CDR2 SVGIG (reference sequence). CDR3 DNA sequence: TGTGCCTGGAGTGAATTCTATAATTCACCCCTCCACTTT. This encodes CAWSEFYNSPLHF.

The chain couples TRBV25-1 to TRBJ2-1; a weak D match, TRBD2 (6 bases). In germline, CDR1 is MGHDK, CDR2 SYGVNS. Between the trimmed V and J ends, which lost 3 bases and 3 bases, there was a span of 18 bases. The length of the CDR3 is 17 residues. The CDR3 loop is CASSDPGLAGNYNEQFF. The DNA for the CDR3 is TGTGCCAGCAGTGATCCGGGTCTGGCGGGAAACTACAATGAGCAGTTCTTC.

This clone was observed many times. The chain couples TRBV2 to TRBJ1-1; D is perhaps TRBD1 (6 bases). V gave up 7 bases and J gave up 3 bases, with 15 bases separating them. Germline V gives CDR1 SNHLY, CDR2 FYNNEI. CDR3 size: 14 residues. The CDR3, as DNA: TGTGCCAGCACGAACAGGGAGGTGGACACTGAAGCTTTCTTT. Residues: CASTNREVDTEAFF.

The V and J genes are TRBV28 and TRBJ1-2; D is perhaps TRBD1 (5 bases). V lost 2 bases and J lost 4, with 14 bases in between. The CDR3 sequence is 15 residues long. Germline CDR1 is MDHEN and CDR2 is SYDVKM. CDR3 DNA: TGTGCCAGCAGTTTAGGAGCAGGGAACGGCTATGGCTACACCTTC. This translates into CASSLGAGNGYGYTF.

The chain couples TRBV5-4 to TRBJ1-5; 9 bases line up with TRBD1. This CDR3 has 15 residues. The V gene end was trimmed by 0 bases and the J gene end by 7 bases; junction bases not matched to a gene: 5. Germline V gives CDR1 SGHNT, CDR2 YYREEE (reference sequence). The CDR3 loop is CASSLDRGQGQPQHF. In nucleotides, the CDR3 is TGTGCCAGCAGCTTGGACAGGGGGCAGGGGCAGCCCCAGCATTTT.

This chain uses TRBV9 with TRBJ1-2; D is ambiguous. Trimming removed 0 bases from V and 6 bases from J, with 6 bases in between. Germline V lookup: CDR1 SGDLS, CDR2 YYNGEE. The CDR3 spans 12 residues. The CDR3 nucleotides are TGTGCCAGCAGCGTAGGGGGTCATGGCTACACCTTC. Its translation is CASSVGGHGYTF.

This chain uses TRBV5-1 with TRBJ1-6; D unresolved. CDR1 and CDR2 (germline): SGHRS, YFSETQ. V was shortened by 0 bases and J by 7 bases, with 11 bases between the two germline ends. The CDR3 has 15 residues. Here the CDR3 DNA reads TGCGCCAGCAGCTTGGAGGCAGGCAGGAATTCACCCCTCCACTTT. Encoded protein: CASSLEAGRNSPLHF.

This clone was counted only a few times. Other DNA sequences from this sample encode an identical CDR3 as well. The chain recombines TRBV11-2 with TRBJ1-2; 10 bases map to TRBD1. The CDR3 length is 13 residues. Germline trimming cut 5 bases from V and 6 bases from J; bases unmatched to any gene: 3. Germline V lookup: CDR1 SGHAT, CDR2 FQNNGV. CDR3 nucleotides: TGTGCCAGCAGCCTTGGGACAGGGGATGGCTACACCTTC. This translates into CASSLGTGDGYTF. The complete variable domain, with remaining parts taken from reference TRBV11-2 and TRBJ1-2, reads EAGVAQSPRYKIIEKRQSVAFWCNPISGHATLYWYQQILGQGPKLLIQFQNNGVVDDSQLPKDRFSAERLKGVDSTLKIQPAKLEDSAVYLCASSLGTGDGYTFGSGTRLTVV.